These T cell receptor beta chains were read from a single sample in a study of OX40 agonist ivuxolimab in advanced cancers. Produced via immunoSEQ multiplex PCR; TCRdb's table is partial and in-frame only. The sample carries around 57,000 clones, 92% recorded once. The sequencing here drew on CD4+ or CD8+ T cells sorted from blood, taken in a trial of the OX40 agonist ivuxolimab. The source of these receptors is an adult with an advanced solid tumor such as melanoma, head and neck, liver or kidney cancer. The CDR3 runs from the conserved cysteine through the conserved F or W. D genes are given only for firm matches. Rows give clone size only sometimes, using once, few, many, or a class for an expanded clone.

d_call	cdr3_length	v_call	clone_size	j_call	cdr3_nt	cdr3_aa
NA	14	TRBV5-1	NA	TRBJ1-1	TGCGCCTCCAGGCCCGGCAGATCGAACACTGAAGCTTTCTTT	CASRPGRSNTEAFF
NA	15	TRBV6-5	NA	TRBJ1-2	TGTGCCAGCAGTCCACTACAGGGAAGTAACTATGGCTACACCTTC	CASSPLQGSNYGYTF
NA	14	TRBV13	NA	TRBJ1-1	TGTGCCAGCAGCATAAGCGGGCTGAACACTGAAGCTTTCTTT	CASSISGLNTEAFF
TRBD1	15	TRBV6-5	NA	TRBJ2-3	TGTGCCAGCAGTTCCCGGGACAGGGGATCAGATACGCAGTATTTT	CASSSRDRGSDTQYF
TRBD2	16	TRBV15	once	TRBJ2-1	TGTGCCACCAGCAGAGATCGGGGGGGTAGTGTAATTGAGCAGTTCTTC	CATSRDRGGSVIEQFF
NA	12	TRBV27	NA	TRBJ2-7	TGTGCCAGCAGTTCAAGCTCCTACGAGCAGTACTTC	CASSSSSYEQYF
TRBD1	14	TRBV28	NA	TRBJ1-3	TGTGCCAGCAGCCTAGGGACAGTCGGAAACACCATATATTTT	CASSLGTVGNTIYF
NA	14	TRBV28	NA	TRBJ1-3	TGTGCCAGCAGTTTAAGGCAGAACCGAAACACCATATATTTT	CASSLRQNRNTIYF
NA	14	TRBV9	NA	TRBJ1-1	TGTGCCAGCAGCCCCCGGGCGGGGAGTACTGAAGCTTTCTTT	CASSPRAGSTEAFF
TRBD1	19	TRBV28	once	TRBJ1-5	TGTGCCAGCAGTTTCCCCGGGACAGGGATTAGGGCACTCAATCAGCCCCAGCATTTT	CASSFPGTGIRALNQPQHF
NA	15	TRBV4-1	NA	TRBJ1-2	TGCGCCAGCAGCCCCTTTGTGGGGGAAAGGGGTGGCTACACCTTC	CASSPFVGERGGYTF
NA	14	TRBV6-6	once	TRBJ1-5	TGTGCCAGCAGTCACGGGATCCACAATCAGCCCCAGCATTTT	CASSHGIHNQPQHF
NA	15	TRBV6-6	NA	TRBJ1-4	TGTGCCAGCAGTTACTCGAGGGGCTTTCGTGGAAAACTGTTTTTT	CASSYSRGFRGKLFF
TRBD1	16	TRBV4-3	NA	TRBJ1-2	TGCGCCAGCAGCCCCTTTCGGACAGGAGGCACTTATGGCTACACCTTC	CASSPFRTGGTYGYTF
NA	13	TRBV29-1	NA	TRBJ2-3	TGCAGCGTTGTCGGCGGTAGCACAGATACGCAGTATTTT	CSVVGGSTDTQYF
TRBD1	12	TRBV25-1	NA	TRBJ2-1	TGTGCCAGCTTTGACAGGGTGGATGAGCAGTTCTTC	CASFDRVDEQFF
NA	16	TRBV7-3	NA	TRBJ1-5	TGTGCCAGCAGCTTAACGGGGGACCTTAGCAATCAGCCCCAGCATTTT	CASSLTGDLSNQPQHF
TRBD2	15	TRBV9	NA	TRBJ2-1	TGTGCCAGCAGCGCTAGCGGGAGTCTTACTTTGACGAAGTTCTTC	CASSASGSLTLTKFF
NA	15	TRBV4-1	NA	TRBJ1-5	TGCGCCAGCAGCCAAACCGGGGCGCCGAATCAGCCCCAGCATTTT	CASSQTGAPNQPQHF
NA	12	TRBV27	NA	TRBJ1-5	TGTGCCAGCAGTTTATATGGACAGCCCCAGCATTTT	CASSLYGQPQHF
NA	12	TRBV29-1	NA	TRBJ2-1	TGCAGCGATCGGACCCTCTACAATGAGCAGTTCTTC	CSDRTLYNEQFF
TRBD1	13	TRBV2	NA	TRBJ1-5	TGTGCCAGCAGTGAAGCGACAGGGGGAGAGCAGCATTTT	CASSEATGGEQHF
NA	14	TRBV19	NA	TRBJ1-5	TGTGCCAGTAGTATAGATCCGGGGTATCAGCCCCAGCATTTT	CASSIDPGYQPQHF
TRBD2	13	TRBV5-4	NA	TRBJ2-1	TGTGCCAGCAGCTTCGGGCTAGCGGGAGGGCAGTTCTTC	CASSFGLAGGQFF
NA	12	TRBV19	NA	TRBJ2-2	TGTGCCAGTAGTATCTGGACCGGGGAGCTGTTTTTT	CASSIWTGELFF
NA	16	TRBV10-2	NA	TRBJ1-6	TGCGCCAGCAGTGGGGCAGAGAGCTCCTATAATTCACCCCTCCACTTT	CASSGAESSYNSPLHF
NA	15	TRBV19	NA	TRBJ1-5	TGTGCCAGTAGTATAGATAGCGATAGCAATCAGCCCCAGCATTTT	CASSIDSDSNQPQHF
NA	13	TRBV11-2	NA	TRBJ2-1	TGTGCCAGCAGCCAATGGGACCGTTATGAGCAGTTCTTC	CASSQWDRYEQFF
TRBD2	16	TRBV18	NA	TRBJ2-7	TGTGCCAGCTCACCGAACTTAGCGGGGCAAGCCTACGAGCAGTACTTC	CASSPNLAGQAYEQYF
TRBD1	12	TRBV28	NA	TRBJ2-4	TGTGCCACCCAGGGGGCCGGAGACATTCAGTACTTC	CATQGAGDIQYF
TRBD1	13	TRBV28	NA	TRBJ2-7	TGTGCCAGCAGCTCAGACAGGGTGTACGAGCAGTACTTC	CASSSDRVYEQYF
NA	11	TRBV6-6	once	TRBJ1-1	TGTGCCAGCAGTTATTCACCTGAAGCTTTCTTT	CASSYSPEAFF
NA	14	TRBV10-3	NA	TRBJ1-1	TGTGCCATCAGTGACTCAGGCGGTAACACTGAAGCTTTCTTT	CAISDSGGNTEAFF
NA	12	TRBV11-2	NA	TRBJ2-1	TGTGCCAGCAGCTTAGTAGGCAACGGACCTTTCTTC	CASSLVGNGPFF
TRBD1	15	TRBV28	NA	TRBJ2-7	TGTGCCAGCAGATTTAGGGACAGCTGGGCCTACGAGCAGTACTTC	CASRFRDSWAYEQYF
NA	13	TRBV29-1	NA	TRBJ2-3	TGCAGCGTTGTACGGCAGAACACAGATACGCAGTATTTT	CSVVRQNTDTQYF
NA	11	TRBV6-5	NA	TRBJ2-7	TGTGCCAGCAGTGGCTCCTACGAGCAGTACTTC	CASSGSYEQYF
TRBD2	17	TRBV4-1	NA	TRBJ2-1	TGCGCCAGCAGCCAAGAAGGTCTAGCGGGAAGTTACAATGAGCAGTTCTTC	CASSQEGLAGSYNEQFF
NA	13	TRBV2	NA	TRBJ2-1	TGTGCCAGCACCGTCTGGCTTTACAATGAGCAGTTCTTC	CASTVWLYNEQFF
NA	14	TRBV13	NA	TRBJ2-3	TGTGCCAGCAGCTTGAGGGGATGGGGGGATACGCAGTATTTT	CASSLRGWGDTQYF
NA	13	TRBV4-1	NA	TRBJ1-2	TGCGCCAGCAGCCAAGTGAGGGCGGACGGCTACACCTTC	CASSQVRADGYTF
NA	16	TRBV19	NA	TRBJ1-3	TGTGCCAGTACCCCTGACAGGACCCTCTCTGGAAACACCATATATTTT	CASTPDRTLSGNTIYF
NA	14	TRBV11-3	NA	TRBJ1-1	TGTGCCCAACCACAGGAGCCTTTGAACACTGAAGCTTTCTTT	CAQPQEPLNTEAFF
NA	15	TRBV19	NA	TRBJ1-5	TGTGCCAGTAGTATAGATCTGGACGTGAATCAGCCCCAGCATTTT	CASSIDLDVNQPQHF
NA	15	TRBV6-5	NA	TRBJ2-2	TGTGCCAGCAGTTCTGTTCTGGGGAACACCGGGGAGCTGTTTTTT	CASSSVLGNTGELFF
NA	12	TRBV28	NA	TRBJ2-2	TGTGCCAGCAGAACAGGCACCGGGGAGCTGTTTTTT	CASRTGTGELFF
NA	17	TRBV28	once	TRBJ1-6	TGTGCCAGCATAAGTGAAGGCCACAATACAGGGACCGCACCCCTCCACTTT	CASISEGHNTGTAPLHF
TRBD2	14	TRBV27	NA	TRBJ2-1	TGTGCCAGCTCCTCGGGGGGGCCGTTAAATGAGCAGTTCTTC	CASSSGGPLNEQFF
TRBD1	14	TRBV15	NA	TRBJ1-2	TGTGCCACCAGCATCTCCGGGACAGGGTTGGGCTACACCTTC	CATSISGTGLGYTF
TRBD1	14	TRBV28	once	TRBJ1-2	TGTGCCAGCAGCCCCGGGACAGCTAACTATGGCTACACCTTC	CASSPGTANYGYTF
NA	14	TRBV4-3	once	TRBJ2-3	TGCGCCAGCAGCCCAGGGGGGAGCACAGATACGCAGTATTTT	CASSPGGSTDTQYF
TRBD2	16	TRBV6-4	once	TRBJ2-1	TGTGCCAGCAGCCCCGGGACTAGCGGGCTGTACAATGAGCAGTTCTTC	CASSPGTSGLYNEQFF
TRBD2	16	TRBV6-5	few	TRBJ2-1	TGTGCCAGCAGTTCGTCGACTAGCGGACGCTACAATGAGCAGTTCTTC	CASSSSTSGRYNEQFF
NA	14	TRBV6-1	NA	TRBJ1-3	TGTGCCAGCAGCCGGACCGGCCTGGGAAACACCATATATTTT	CASSRTGLGNTIYF
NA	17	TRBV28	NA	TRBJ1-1	TGTGCCAGCAGTTTTTCTTGGGCAGGGCCCATGAACACTGAAGCTTTCTTT	CASSFSWAGPMNTEAFF
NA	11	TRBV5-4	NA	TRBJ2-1	TGTGCCAGCAGCTTGTACGATGAGCAGTTCTTC	CASSLYDEQFF
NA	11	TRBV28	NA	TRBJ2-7	TGTGCCAGCAGTTCCATCTACGAGCAGTACTTC	CASSSIYEQYF
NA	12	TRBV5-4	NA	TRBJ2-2	TGTGCCAGCAGCTTATCACCCGGGGAGCTGTTTTTT	CASSLSPGELFF
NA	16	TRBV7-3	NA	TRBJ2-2	TGTGCCAGCAGCTTACTGTCGGGACACGAGACCGGGGAGCTGTTTTTT	CASSLLSGHETGELFF